This T cell receptor beta chain was obtained from a study of control samples from healthy donors and cancer patients. The table came from immunoSEQ multiplex PCR; TCRdb's copy has only in-frame clones and leaves some out. In the table there are about 120,000 clones, roughly 91% of which are singletons. The CDR3 sequence is 13 residues long. The V gene lost 3 bases and the J gene lost 7 bases, with 8 bases spanning the gap. CDR1 is SGHDT, CDR2 YYEEEE, per germline. V and J are TRBV5-6 and TRBJ1-6; TRBD1 might be the D (5 bases). Sequencing was performed on blood. This receptor was obtained from an older woman in good health. The CDR3 DNA sequence: TGTGCCAGCAGCTGGGGGGAGAATTCACCCCTCCACTTT. Encoded protein: CASSWGENSPLHF.